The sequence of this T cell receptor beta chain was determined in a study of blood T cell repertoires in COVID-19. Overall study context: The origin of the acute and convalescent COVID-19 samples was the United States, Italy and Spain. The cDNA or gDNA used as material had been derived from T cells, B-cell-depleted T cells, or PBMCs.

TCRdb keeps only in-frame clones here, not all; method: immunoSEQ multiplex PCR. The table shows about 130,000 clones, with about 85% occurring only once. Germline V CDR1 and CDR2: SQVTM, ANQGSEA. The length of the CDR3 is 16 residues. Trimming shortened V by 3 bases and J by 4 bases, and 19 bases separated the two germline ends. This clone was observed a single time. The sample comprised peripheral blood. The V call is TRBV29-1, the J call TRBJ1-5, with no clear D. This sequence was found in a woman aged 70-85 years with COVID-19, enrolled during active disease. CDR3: CSVEGPKRNQNQPQHF. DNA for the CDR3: TGCAGCGTTGAGGGCCCCAAACGGAATCAAAATCAGCCCCAGCATTTT.